This T cell receptor (beta chain) originates from a study of cytomegalovirus exposure and HLA in healthy donors. The study ran its PCR with 60 Vbeta and 13 Jbeta primers. The repertoire was sequenced with immunoSEQ multiplex PCR; TCRdb's copy has only in-frame clones and lacks some. The sample includes 85,000 to 120,000 clones, less than 90% seen only once; the top ten take 2% to 3%. This CDR3 is 15 amino acids long. Germline V CDR1 and CDR2: LNHDA, SQIVND (reference sequence). The V end lost 5 bases, the J end lost 2 bases, and 16 bases lay between the germline ends. Input material: PBMCs. This chain uses TRBV19 with TRBJ2-7; a possible D gene is TRBD1 (6 bases). The sequence came from a man aged 35-49 years in good health and CMV-seronegative. The CDR3: CASSSRQVLPYEQYF. DNA for the CDR3: TGTGCCAGTAGTTCGAGACAGGTCCTTCCCTACGAGCAGTACTTC.